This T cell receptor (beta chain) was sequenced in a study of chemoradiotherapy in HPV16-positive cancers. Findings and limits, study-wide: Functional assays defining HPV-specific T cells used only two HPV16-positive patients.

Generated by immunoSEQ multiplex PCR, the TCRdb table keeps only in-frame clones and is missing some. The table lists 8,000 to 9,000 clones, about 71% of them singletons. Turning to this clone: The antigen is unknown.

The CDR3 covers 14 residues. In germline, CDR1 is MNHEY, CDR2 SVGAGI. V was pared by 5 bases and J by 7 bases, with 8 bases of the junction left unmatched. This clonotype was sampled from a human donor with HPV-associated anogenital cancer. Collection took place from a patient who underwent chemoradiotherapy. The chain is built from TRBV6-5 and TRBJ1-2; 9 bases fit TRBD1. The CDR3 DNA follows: TGTGCCAGCAGTCTTACAGGGGGCGATGTTGGCTACACCTTC. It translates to CASSLTGGDVGYTF.